A selection of T cell receptor beta chains follows, all from one sample in a study of response to subunit inactivated influenza vaccine. TCRdb used MiXCR to reprocess the RT-PCR reads, holding one entry per CDR3 protein. The data show 650,000 to 700,000 distinct CDR3 sequences, 15% to 18% seen once. Sample: PBMCs from blood, taken about 12 days after vaccination. These receptor sequences come from a man aged 50 to 59 who received an inactivated influenza vaccine. CDR3s include the opening cysteine and the closing phenylalanine or tryptophan. D genes are given only for firm matches. A row's size may be missing; if present it is once, few, many or a size class.

-	TRBD1	TRBV5-1	14	TRBJ1-4	TGCGCCAGCAGCCAGGGACAGGGGGCGAGCAAACTGTTTTTT	CASSQGQGASKLFF
few	TRBD2	TRBV12-3/TRBV12-4	15	TRBJ2-7	TGTGCCAGCAGGCCCACTAGCGGGGGACCTCCCGAGCAGTACTTC	CASRPTSGGPPEQYF
-	TRBD2	TRBV9	16	TRBJ2-3	TGTGCCAGCAGCGTAGCAGGCGGGAGTTCTCGAGATACGCAGTATTTT	CASSVAGGSSRDTQYF
-	-	TRBV20-1	15	TRBJ2-7	TGCAGTGCTATAGAAACTAGATCCCATACCTACGAGCAGTACTTC	CSAIETRSHTYEQYF
-	-	TRBV10-3	15	TRBJ2-3	TGTGCCATCAGTGGTGGCGGGGCTAGCACAGATACGCAGTATTTT	CAISGGGASTDTQYF
-	-	TRBV7-9	11	TRBJ2-7	TGTGCCAGGGGAGTTGAGTGCGAGCAGTACTTC	CARGVECEQYF
-	TRBD2	TRBV28	15	TRBJ2-1	TGTGCCAGCAGTTTCCTAGCGGAGGCTTACAATGAGCAGTTCTTC	CASSFLAEAYNEQFF
-	-	TRBV3-1	13	TRBJ1-1	TGTGCCAGCAGCCAAGAGAACCTCGGACGAGCTTTCTTT	CASSQENLGRAFF
-	-	TRBV6-5	13	TRBJ2-2	TGTGCCAGCAGTTACCTTCAAACCGGGGAGCTGTTTTTT	CASSYLQTGELFF
-	-	TRBV5-1	14	TRBJ2-5	TGCGCCAGCTCCGGGGACCTGTACCAAGAGACCCAGTACTTC	CASSGDLYQETQYF
-	-	TRBV28	13	TRBJ2-2	TGTGCCAGCAGTTTAACCCAGGCCGGGGAGCTGTTTTTT	CASSLTQAGELFF
many	-	TRBV7-9	13	TRBJ2-3	TGTGCCAGCAACCTCTCCCCCACAGATACGCAGTATTTT	CASNLSPTDTQYF
few	TRBD2	TRBV9	17	TRBJ2-1	TGTGCCAGCAGCGCGGGACTAGCGGGAGATAGGGTCAATGAGCAGTTCTTC	CASSAGLAGDRVNEQFF
few	-	TRBV28	14	TRBJ2-5	TGTGCCAGCAGCACCCACCCGACTCAAGAGACCCAGTACTTC	CASSTHPTQETQYF
few	TRBD2	TRBV28	15	TRBJ2-2	TGTGCCAGCAGCTCCGGGACTAGCATATCCGGGGAGCTGTTTTTT	CASSSGTSISGELFF
-	-	TRBV6-5	15	TRBJ2-3	TGTGCCAGCAGTTACCGCCCAACTAGTTTAGATACGCAGTATTTT	CASSYRPTSLDTQYF
few	TRBD2	TRBV12-3/TRBV12-4	18	TRBJ2-1	TGTGCCAGCAGTCCTTGGACTAGCGGAAGGAGCTCCTACAATGAGCAGTTCTTC	CASSPWTSGRSSYNEQFF
-	TRBD1	TRBV28	13	TRBJ2-5	TGTGCCAGCAGTGAGACAGGGGGGAAGACCCAGTACTTC	CASSETGGKTQYF
many	-	TRBV5-1	16	TRBJ2-5	TGCGCCAGCAGCGCGTCCACAGGGATTGGAGAAGGGACCCAGTACTTC	CASSASTGIGEGTQYF
few	-	TRBV6-5	16	TRBJ1-2	TGTGCCAGCAGTTCCGACCGTCCAGGGCCCTACTATGGCTACACCTTC	CASSSDRPGPYYGYTF
few	-	TRBV20-1	12	TRBJ1-2	TGCAGTGCTCCCCCCTACGGGGGAGGCTACACCTTC	CSAPPYGGGYTF
-	-	TRBV4-3	11	TRBJ2-1	TGCGCCAGCAGCCATGGTTGGGAGCAGTTCTTC	CASSHGWEQFF
few	-	TRBV2	14	TRBJ2-2	TGTGCCACCGGGCAGGTTTTGAACACCGGGGAGCTGTTTTTT	CATGQVLNTGELFF
-	TRBD1	TRBV2	15	TRBJ2-1	TGTGCCAGCAGGACTGGGACAGGGAGCTACACTGAGCAGTTCTTC	CASRTGTGSYTEQFF
few	TRBD1	TRBV28	15	TRBJ2-7	TGTGCCAGCAGTGGCGGGACAGGGCCGCCCTACGAGCAGTACTTC	CASSGGTGPPYEQYF
many	TRBD1	TRBV24-1	15	TRBJ2-5	TGTGCCACCAGTGACCCGGGACAGGGGAGTGAGACCCAGTACTTC	CATSDPGQGSETQYF
few	TRBD2	TRBV5-1	15	TRBJ2-3	TGCGCCAGCAGCTTGGAGGGACTAGCGGAAGGTGCGCAGTATTTT	CASSLEGLAEGAQYF
few	-	TRBV6-1	15	TRBJ1-6	TGTGCCAGCAGTGAAGCGGGCCTTACTCCATCTCCCCTCCACTTT	CASSEAGLTPSPLHF
-	-	TRBV11-3	13	TRBJ1-1	TGTGCCAGCAGTGAGACGAGGGGTACTGTAGCTTTCTTT	CASSETRGTVAFF